The entry below describes one T cell receptor beta chain. Germline assignment: CDR1 SGHRS and CDR2 YFSETQ. The CDR3 covers 15 residues. Deletions cut 3 bases from V and 0 bases from J, with 10 bases between. 200 to 250 ng DNA, 25,000 to 35,000 T cell genomes, went into each sorted-subset replicate PCR. Sequenced by immunoSEQ multiplex PCR; TCRdb stores in-frame clones only, minus some. The sample consists of around 1,900,000 clones, roughly 93% of them appearing once. The record originates from a study of shared clonotypes between healthy human individuals. The overall study: Donors were a couple of women and a few men aged 18 to 49.

The naive CD8 fraction comprised CD45RO-negative cells positively selected for CCR7 and excluded terminally differentiated effector memory CD45RA+ cells. This clonotype was obtained from a man between 18 and 29 years old in good health. Some clones in this sample may be carry-over from other donors' samples. The chain has TRBV5-1 and TRBJ1-5, with a possible D match to TRBD1 (5 bases). Sequencing was performed on naive CD8+ T cells from PBMCs. CDR3 protein: CASSWGGTSNQPQHF. The DNA for the CDR3 is TGCGCCAGCAGCTGGGGGGGAACTAGCAATCAGCCCCAGCATTTT.